The clone carrying this T cell receptor beta chain has a handful of counts. Trimming cost V 8 bases and J 3 bases; bases outside gene matches: 8. Germline CDR1 reads MGHDK; CDR2 reads SYGVNS. CDR3 size: 17 residues. This specimen comes from a study of early T cells in non-severe SARS-CoV-2 infection. Unique molecular identifiers were attached to individual cDNA molecules. A single record per CDR3 protein comes from TCRdb applying MiXCR to the 5' RACE reads. This sample has 50,000 to 70,000 distinct CDR3 sequences; more than 8.5% occur once, and the top ten carry roughly a sixth. The clonotype was recovered from an adult who was a healthcare worker with PCR-confirmed SARS-CoV-2 infection or an uninfected control (not recorded which). The V gene is TRBV25-1, the J gene TRBJ2-3, with 16 bases identical to TRBD2. The sample was whole blood. CDR3 sequence (DNA): TGTGCCAGCTCGGGACTAGCGGGAGGGCCACGGACAGATACGCAGTATTTT. It codes for CASSGLAGGPRTDTQYF.